This T cell receptor beta chain was sequenced for a study of blood T cell repertoires in COVID-19. Overall study: Sites across the United States, Italy and Spain contributed samples from acute and convalescent COVID-19.

The CDR3 has 15 amino acids. With V trimmed by 0 bases and J by 5 bases, 6 bases remained unmatched. The germline V gene has CDR1 SGHRS and CDR2 YFSETQ. Sequencing was performed with immunoSEQ multiplex PCR; in TCRdb, only in-frame clones are kept and a portion is missing. This table has 100,000 to 150,000 clones, around 90% appearing once. The source of this sequence is a human donor in a cohort sampled during active COVID-19. This rearrangement joins TRBV5-1 to TRBJ1-1, with 8 bases fitting TRBD1. Specimen: peripheral blood. The CDR3 here is CASSLVQGAGTEAFF. CDR3 in DNA: TGCGCCAGCAGCTTGGTCCAGGGGGCTGGGACTGAAGCTTTCTTT.